This TCR beta chain was sequenced for a study of post-analysis software for immune sequencing data. Findings of the study overall: There was significantly lower normalized Chao1 diversity in multiple sclerosis patients than in controls. Comparison of patients with controls showed 5 or 6 TRBV segments more frequent in patients, TRBV5-6, TRBV5-1 and TRBV20-1 among them.

Unique-molecular-identifier-tagged TCR beta cDNA libraries were used. A single record per CDR3 protein comes from TCRdb applying MiXCR to the PCR reads. Of under 200,000 distinct CDR3 sequences detected, 25% to 30% appear once; the ten largest clones hold nearly 3.5%. Turning to this clonotype: No antigen is known for it.

J was trimmed by 1 base and V by 7 bases; bases with no gene match: 5. Per the germline V gene, CDR1 is DFQATT and CDR2 is SNEGSKA (reference sequence). This CDR3 comprises 14 residues. This sequence originates from a girl aged 2 to 17 with multiple sclerosis. The sequencing sample was made of blood. V usage is TRBV20-1 and J usage is TRBJ2-7; TRBD2 aligns across 12 bases. In nucleotides, the CDR3 is TGCAGTGGAATGGGGACTAGCGGGTCCTACGAGCAGTACTTC. This codes for CSGMGTSGSYEQYF.